One and the same sample provided the 24 T cell receptor beta chains below, sequenced in a study of glioma-infiltrating T cells after dendritic cell vaccination. The method was immunoSEQ multiplex PCR; TCRdb's version includes in-frame clones alone and lacks a portion of them. The table lists about 50,000 clones, roughly 90% of them singletons, with roughly 5.4% in the top ten. Described time point: after dendritic cell vaccination, including at tumor progression/relapse. This specimen consisted of blood, obtained after dendritic cell vaccination. Receptors originate from a human donor with glioblastoma.

This clone came up once. J is TRBJ2-2 and V is TRBV5-6; tentatively, D is TRBD1 (6 bases). Germline V lookup: CDR1 SGHDT, CDR2 YYEEEE. The CDR3 spans 13 residues. With 4 bases removed from V and 6 bases from J, the gap between germline ends came to 10 bases. CDR3 loop: CASSRQAAGELFF. Here the CDR3 DNA reads TGTGCCAGCAGCCGACAGGCCGCCGGGGAGCTGTTTTTT.

The chain has TRBV9 and TRBJ2-3; no clear D gene. The germline gives CDR1 SGDLS, CDR2 YYNGEE. This CDR3 contains 15 residues. V lost 0 bases and J lost 0, with 8 bases in between. CDR3 sequence: CASSVDEASTDTQYF. CDR3 DNA: TGTGCCAGCAGCGTAGACGAAGCTAGCACAGATACGCAGTATTTT.

The DNA for the CDR3 is TGTGCCAGCAGCGAAACCGGGACTAGCGGGAGCCATGGTGAGCAGTACTTC. Protein sequence: CASSETGTSGSHGEQYF. The chain joins TRBV9 to TRBJ2-7; 14 bases align to TRBD2. Germline CDR1 reads SGDLS; CDR2 reads YYNGEE. The CDR3 runs to 17 residues. V trimming: 3 bases; J trimming: 7 bases; junction bases outside the gene matches: 12.

This clone was recorded only once. The chain is built from TRBV7-2 and TRBJ2-3; TRBD1 matches at 7 bases. V trimming: 3 bases; J trimming: 2 bases; junction bases outside the gene matches: 5. Germline V gene sequence: CDR1 SGHTA, CDR2 FQGNSA. This CDR3 spans 15 amino acids. Written as DNA, the CDR3 is TGTGCCAGCAGCTTGGACAGGACACACACAGATACGCAGTATTTT. This sequence encodes CASSLDRTHTDTQYF.

The V and J genes are TRBV27 and TRBJ2-7; tentatively, D is TRBD1 (6 bases). V was shortened by 5 bases and J by 3 bases, with 11 bases between the two germline ends. Germline CDR1 and CDR2: MNHEY and SMNVEV (reference sequence). The CDR3 spans 13 residues. The CDR3: CASSVRTDYEQYF. The CDR3 nucleotides read TGTGCCAGCAGTGTCCGGACAGACTACGAGCAGTACTTC.

This clone came up a few times. In DNA, the CDR3 is TGTGCCAGCAGCCCTAGCGGCCAGTACGAGCAGTACTTC. Translated: CASSPSGQYEQYF. V usage is TRBV28 and J usage is TRBJ2-7; 7 bases line up with TRBD2. The V and J ends lost 6 bases and 4 bases, in that order; junction bases with no gene match: 6. Germline V gene sequence: CDR1 MDHEN, CDR2 SYDVKM. CDR3 length: 13 amino acids.

This chain connects TRBV4-1 to TRBJ2-6; no clear D. Trimming removed 2 bases at V and 2 bases at J, with 13 bases between. The germline V gene encodes CDR1 MGHRA and CDR2 YSYEKL. The CDR3 loop spans 17 amino acids. The CDR3 nucleotides are TGCGCCAGCAGCCAATTCCCGGAGAGAACTGGGGCCAACGTCCTGACTTTC. Protein: CASSQFPERTGANVLTF.

The V and J genes are TRBV5-1 and TRBJ2-1, with D unclear. Germline-derived CDR1 and CDR2 are SGHRS and YFSETQ. Trimming cost V 1 base and J 4 bases, with 6 bases left between them. The length of the CDR3 is 13 residues. In DNA form, the CDR3 reads TGCGCCAGCAGCTTGCTTCCTTACAATGAGCAGTTCTTC. It is translated as CASSLLPYNEQFF.

V and J are TRBV7-8 and TRBJ1-5; TRBD1 might be the D (6 bases). The CDR3 loop spans 16 amino acids. The germline gives CDR1 SGHVS, CDR2 FQNEAQ. The V and J ends lost 4 bases and 1 base respectively, with 14 bases between them. Here the CDR3 reads CASSSDRFASNQPQHF. The CDR3 region has the DNA TGTGCCAGCAGCTCCGACAGGTTTGCCAGCAATCAGCCCCAGCATTTT.

V usage is TRBV19 and J usage is TRBJ1-2; the match to TRBD1 covers 7 bases. This CDR3 has 13 amino acids. After removal of 8 bases from V and 8 bases from J, the junction contained 11 bases not matched to a gene. Germline V gives CDR1 LNHDA, CDR2 SQIVND (reference sequence). The CDR3 nucleotides read TGTGCCAGTGGGGAACCGGGACAGAAGGGCTACACCTTC. Residues: CASGEPGQKGYTF. Full variable domain (missing parts from reference TRBV19 and TRBJ1-2): DGGITQSPKYLFRKEGQNVTLSCEQNLNHDAMYWYRQDPGQGLRLIYYSQIVNDFQKGDIAEGYSVSREKKESFPLTVTSAQKNPTAFYLCASGEPGQKGYTFGSGTRLTVV.

DNA of the CDR3: TGTGCCAGCAGCTTAGGACAGAAAGAGACCCAGTACTTC. Translated, it gives CASSLGQKETQYF. This chain joins TRBV13 and TRBJ2-5; D call uncertain. This CDR3 is 13 amino acids long. Trimming took off 0 bases at V and 3 bases at J, with 5 bases between the two ends. Looked up from germline, CDR1 is PRHDT and CDR2 is FYEKMQ (reference sequence).

The chain combines TRBV4-1 with TRBJ2-1, with 11 positions matching TRBD2. The germline V gene has CDR1 MGHRA and CDR2 YSYEKL. V was clipped by 0 bases and J by 5 bases; unmatched bases: 12. The CDR3 spans 19 residues. The CDR3 bases are TGCGCCAGCAGCCAAGAAAGGTACCTGGGACTAGCGGTCCACAATGAGCAGTTCTTC. It is translated as CASSQERYLGLAVHNEQFF.

The J gene is TRBJ2-1, the V gene TRBV25-1, with 8 bases identical to TRBD1. V lost 3 bases, J lost 0 bases, and 4 bases stayed unmatched. The length of the CDR3 is 16 residues. Germline V gene lookup returns CDR1 MGHDK and CDR2 SYGVNS. CDR3 loop: CASSDQGASSYNEQFF. In DNA, the CDR3 is TGTGCCAGCAGTGATCAGGGGGCTAGCTCCTACAATGAGCAGTTCTTC. Full variable domain (missing parts from reference TRBV25-1 and TRBJ2-1): EADIYQTPRYLVIGTGKKITLECSQTMGHDKMYWYQQDPGMELHLIHYSYGVNSTEKGDLSSESTVSRIRTEHFPLTLESARPSHTSQYLCASSDQGASSYNEQFFGPGTRLTVL.

The chain's CDR3 is CASSLLSRGDNYGYTF. CDR3 DNA sequence: TGTGCCAGCAGTTTACTTAGCAGGGGAGATAACTATGGCTACACCTTC. The V call is TRBV28, the J call TRBJ1-2, with D possibly TRBD1 on 6 matching bases. The germline CDR1 and CDR2 sequences are MDHEN and SYDVKM. V dropped 2 bases and J dropped 1 base, with 14 bases sitting between them. CDR3 length equals 16 residues.

The chain joins TRBV28 to TRBJ1-1, with unresolved D. V lost 7 bases and J 5 bases, leaving 8 bases between the germline ends. Germline V gene lookup returns CDR1 MDHEN and CDR2 SYDVKM. This CDR3 region has 11 residues. The CDR3 sequence is CASTLGTEAFF. The CDR3 nucleotides read TGTGCCAGCACCCTCGGGACTGAAGCTTTCTTT.

CDR3 protein: CASHAGGGISGRLYNEQFF. As DNA, the CDR3 is TGTGCCAGCCATGCCGGGGGGGGCATTAGCGGGAGACTCTACAATGAGCAGTTCTTC. This sequence joins TRBV7-9 and TRBJ2-1, with 9 bases identical to TRBD2. Germline V gene data show CDR1 as SEHNR and CDR2 as FQNEAQ (reference sequence). This CDR3 is built from 19 residues. V was pared by 8 bases and J by 3 bases, with 20 bases of the junction left unmatched.

V is TRBV5-4 and J is TRBJ2-5; no clear D. CDR1 and CDR2 from the germline V gene are SGHNT and YYREEE (reference sequence). V lost 0 bases and J 5 bases, leaving 8 bases between the germline ends. The CDR3 has 13 residues. In nucleotides, the CDR3 is TGTGCCAGCAGCTTGGAAATCGGGGAGACCCAGTACTTC. Its translation: CASSLEIGETQYF.

This chain connects TRBV5-1 to TRBJ1-1, with D perhaps TRBD1 (5 bases). In germline, CDR1 is SGHRS, CDR2 YFSETQ. There are 15 residues in the CDR3. The V end lost 0 bases, the J end lost 5 bases, and 14 bases lay between the germline ends. The CDR3 sequence is CASSLGRGTITEAFF. CDR3 coding DNA: TGCGCCAGCAGCTTGGGGCGGGGCACAATTACTGAAGCTTTCTTT. Full variable domain (missing parts from reference TRBV5-1 and TRBJ1-1): KAGVTQTPRYLIKTRGQQVTLSCSPISGHRSVSWYQQTPGQGLQFLFEYFSETQRNKGNFPGRFSGRQFSNSRSEMNVSTLELGDSALYLCASSLGRGTITEAFFGQGTRLTVV.

This chain links TRBV15 with TRBJ1-5; TRBD1 is a possible D gene (5 bases). The germline CDR1 and CDR2 sequences are LNHNV and YYDKDF (reference sequence). The CDR3 sequence is 15 residues long. The V and J ends lost 1 base and 2 bases respectively, with 9 bases between them. The CDR3 DNA follows: TGTGCCACCAGCAGAGGGAGGGGCGGCAATCAGCCCCAGCATTTT. Its translation is CATSRGRGGNQPQHF.

The V gene is TRBV19, the J gene TRBJ1-4; D is undetermined. The V end was cut by 2 bases, the J end by 0 bases, with 13 bases between. Germline V CDR1 and CDR2: LNHDA, SQIVND (reference sequence). The CDR3 sequence is 17 residues long. The CDR3 loop reads CASSIPRGAATNEKLFF. The CDR3 DNA reads TGTGCCAGTAGTATACCCCGCGGAGCCGCAACTAATGAAAAACTGTTTTTT.

The chain is built from TRBV2 and TRBJ1-4; 7 bases match TRBD1. The length of the CDR3 is 16 residues. Trimming took 3 bases from V and 0 from J; bases not matched to a gene: 4. The germline gives CDR1 SNHLY, CDR2 FYNNEI. Here the CDR3 reads CASSEYGTATNEKLFF. The CDR3 DNA reads as TGTGCCAGCAGTGAGTATGGGACAGCAACTAATGAAAAACTGTTTTTT.

The V call is TRBV12-5, the J call TRBJ1-5; D gene uncertain. Germline CDR1 reads LGHNT; CDR2 reads FRNRAP. V was pared by 9 bases and J by 0 bases, with 21 bases between. CDR3 length: 17 residues. CDR3 coding DNA: TGTGCTAGACGACCGTACCAACCCAACTATAGCAATCAGCCCCAGCATTTT. Amino acid sequence: CARRPYQPNYSNQPQHF.

The chain recombines TRBV10-3 with TRBJ1-5; a possible D gene is TRBD1 (5 bases). Germline CDR1 reads ENHRY; CDR2 reads SYGVKD. Trimming took off 10 bases at V and 3 bases at J, with 10 bases between the two ends. The CDR3 extends over 12 amino acids. CDR3 sequence reads: CASGTANQPQHF. CDR3 DNA: TGTGCCAGCGGGACGGCCAATCAGCCCCAGCATTTT.

J is TRBJ1-2 and V is TRBV5-1; D may be TRBD1 (6 bases). The CDR3 is made up of 13 amino acids. Germline-derived CDR1 and CDR2 are SGHRS and YFSETQ. The V end was cut by 6 bases, the J end by 4 bases, with 13 bases between. The CDR3 coding sequence is TGCGCCAGCACTCAAGGGGGTTTCTATGGCTACACCTTC. It codes for CASTQGGFYGYTF.